These 8 T cell receptor beta chains originate from one sample sequenced in a study of shared clonotypes between healthy human individuals. Method: immunoSEQ multiplex PCR; TCRdb's copy keeps in-frame clones and lacks some. The table lists about 2.4 million clones, more than 90% of them singletons. Sequencing used naive CD4+ T cells sorted from blood. The sample's subset: CD45RA+ positively selected. The receptors were sampled from a man between 18 and 29 years old in good health.

The CDR3 sequence: CAWKGTGVAGELFF. In DNA, the CDR3 is TGTGCCTGGAAGGGGACAGGGGTTGCCGGGGAGCTGTTTTTT. This rearrangement joins TRBV30 to TRBJ2-2; the match to TRBD1 covers 10 bases. The junction had 5 bases not matched to a gene; V was cut back by 4 bases and J by 6 bases. Germline assignment: CDR1 GTSNPN and CDR2 SVGIG (reference sequence). This CDR3 region has 14 residues.

The V gene is TRBV30, the J gene TRBJ1-4; D gene uncertain. The CDR3 is 12 amino acids. Germline V gene sequence: CDR1 GTSNPN, CDR2 SVGIG (reference sequence). Trimming took 2 bases from V and 5 from J, leaving 6 bases between them. The CDR3 DNA follows: TGTGCCTGGAGTTGGCAAAATGAAAAACTGTTTTTT. This gives the protein CAWSWQNEKLFF. The whole variable domain, remainder taken from reference TRBV30 and TRBJ1-4, is SQTIHQWPATLVQPVGSPLSLECTVEGTSNPNLYWYRQAAGRGLQLLFYSVGIGQISSEVPQNLSASRPQDRQFILSSKKLLLSDSGFYLCAWSWQNEKLFFGSGTQLSVL.

This sequence joins TRBV4-2 and TRBJ1-2; the D gene is possibly TRBD1 (6 bases). Deletions cut 0 bases from V and 7 bases from J, with 15 bases between. Germline loops: CDR1 LGHNA, CDR2 YNFKEQ. The CDR3 is 15 amino acids. The CDR3 region has the DNA TGTGCCAGCAGCCAAGATCTGGGGGGCTTAGGTGGCTACACCTTC. It specifies CASSQDLGGLGGYTF.

This chain connects TRBV10-3 to TRBJ1-2; D is uncertain. Trimming stripped 1 base from V and 10 bases from J, with 10 bases between. Germline V gene data show CDR1 as ENHRY and CDR2 as SYGVKD. There are 12 residues in the CDR3. Written as DNA, the CDR3 is TGTGCCATCAGTGAGTTGGACGAGAACTACACCTTC. Its translation is CAISELDENYTF.

Concerning this clone itself: One junction end disagrees with the germline gene, perhaps due to a read error. The J gene is TRBJ2-3, the V gene TRBV7-7; no reliable D call. Germline CDR1 reads SSHAT; CDR2 reads FNYEAQ (reference sequence). The CDR3 runs 15 residues. Written as DNA, the CDR3 is TGTGCTAGCAGATCTACGCCGATTAGCACAGATACGCAGTATTTT. This gives the protein CASRSTPISTDTQYF.

CDR3 nucleotides: TGTGCCAGCAGTTTACTTCCATTAGGGGAGACCCAGTACTTC. Translation: CASSLLPLGETQYF. The V gene is TRBV27, the J gene TRBJ2-5; D is ambiguous. Deletions cut 2 bases from V and 5 bases from J, with 12 bases between. The CDR3 spans 14 residues. Germline CDR1 is MNHEY and CDR2 is SMNVEV (reference sequence).

V gene TRBV7-2 combines with J gene TRBJ2-1; D is ambiguous. Germline V gene sequence: CDR1 SGHTA, CDR2 FQGNSA. Deletions cut 0 bases from V and 7 bases from J, with 16 bases between. The CDR3 has 16 residues. CDR3 sequence (DNA): TGTGCCAGCAGCTTAGCGCAGTCAGATGTCGGGAATGAGCAGTTCTTC. Translation: CASSLAQSDVGNEQFF.

The CDR3 bases are TGTGCCAGCAGACCTAGCGGGCGAACAGATACGCAGTATTTT. Residues: CASRPSGRTDTQYF. J is TRBJ2-3 and V is TRBV9; 8 bases map to TRBD2. V lost 5 bases to trimming and J lost 3 bases; unmatched junction nucleotides: 5. The CDR3 spans 14 residues. In germline, CDR1 is SGDLS, CDR2 YYNGEE.